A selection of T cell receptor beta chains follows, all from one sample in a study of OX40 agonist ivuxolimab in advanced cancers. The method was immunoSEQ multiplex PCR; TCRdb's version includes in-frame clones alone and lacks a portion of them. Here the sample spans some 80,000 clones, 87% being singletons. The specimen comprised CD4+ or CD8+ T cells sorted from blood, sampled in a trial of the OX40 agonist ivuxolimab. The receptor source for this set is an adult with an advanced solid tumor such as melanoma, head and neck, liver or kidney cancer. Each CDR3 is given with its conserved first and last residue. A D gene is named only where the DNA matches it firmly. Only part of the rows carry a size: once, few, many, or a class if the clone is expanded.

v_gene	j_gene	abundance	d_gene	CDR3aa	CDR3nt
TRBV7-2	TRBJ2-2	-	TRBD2	CASSLAPAGSGELFF	TGTGCCAGCAGCTTAGCCCCAGCGGGATCCGGGGAGCTGTTTTTT
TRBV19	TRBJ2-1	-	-	CASSWPLSLNEQFF	TGTGCCAGTAGTTGGCCGCTGAGTCTCAATGAGCAGTTCTTC
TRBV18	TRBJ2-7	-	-	CASSPGSSYEQYF	TGTGCCAGCTCACCCGGGAGCTCCTACGAGCAGTACTTC
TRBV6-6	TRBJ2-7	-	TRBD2	CASSFLAGDQYEQYF	TGTGCCAGCAGCTTCCTAGCGGGAGATCAATACGAGCAGTACTTC
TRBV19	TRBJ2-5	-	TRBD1	CASSIHRDRGRETQYF	TGTGCCAGTAGTATCCACCGGGACAGGGGGCGAGAGACCCAGTACTTC
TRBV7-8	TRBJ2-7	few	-	CASSRGRNYEQYF	TGTGCCAGCAGCCGGGGACGGAATTACGAGCAGTACTTC
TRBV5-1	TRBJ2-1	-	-	CASSGRSSYNEQFF	TGCGCCAGCAGCGGGAGGAGCTCCTACAATGAGCAGTTCTTC
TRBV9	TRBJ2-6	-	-	CASSGTHGSGANVLTF	TGTGCCAGCAGCGGTACTCATGGCTCTGGGGCCAACGTCCTGACTTTC
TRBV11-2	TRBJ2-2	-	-	CASSLDGQVTGELFF	TGTGCCAGCAGCTTAGACGGGCAAGTCACCGGGGAGCTGTTTTTT
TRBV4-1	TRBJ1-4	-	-	CASSQDTGRGANEKLFF	TGCGCCAGCAGCCAAGATACCGGCAGGGGCGCTAATGAAAAACTGTTTTTT
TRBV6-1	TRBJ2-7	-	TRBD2	CASSWEGGEIYEQYF	TGTGCCAGCAGTTGGGAGGGCGGGGAGATCTACGAGCAGTACTTC
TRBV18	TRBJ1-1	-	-	CASSPPIRGRTEAFF	TGTGCCAGCTCACCACCGATTCGAGGAAGGACTGAAGCTTTCTTT
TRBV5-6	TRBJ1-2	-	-	CASSLTYYGYTF	TGTGCCAGCAGCTTGACCTACTATGGCTACACCTTC
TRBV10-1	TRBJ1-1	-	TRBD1	CASSEGTGSNTEAFF	TGCGCCAGCAGTGAAGGGACAGGATCCAACACTGAAGCTTTCTTT
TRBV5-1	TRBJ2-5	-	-	CASSPRGAGKETQYF	TGCGCCAGCAGCCCGCGGGGCGCGGGCAAAGAGACCCAGTACTTC
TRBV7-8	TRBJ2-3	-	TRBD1	CASSPDRGLLTSTDTQYF	TGTGCCAGCAGCCCGGACAGGGGGCTCTTGACTAGCACAGATACGCAGTATTTT
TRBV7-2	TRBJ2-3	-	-	CASSLVGFTQYF	TGTGCCAGCAGCTTAGTTGGGTTTACGCAGTATTTT
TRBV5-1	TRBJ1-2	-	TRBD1	CASGVTGTGGYGYTF	TGCGCCAGCGGAGTTACCGGGACAGGAGGCTATGGCTACACCTTC
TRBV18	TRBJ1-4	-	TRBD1	CASSERQGPIEKLFF	TGTGCCAGCTCGGAGCGACAGGGCCCTATTGAGAAACTGTTTTTT
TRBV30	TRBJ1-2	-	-	CAWSDSLGYGYTF	TGTGCCTGGTCGGACAGTCTAGGCTATGGCTACACCTTC
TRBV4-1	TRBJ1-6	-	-	CASTQGTDNSPLHF	TGCGCCAGCACCCAGGGAACAGATAATTCACCCCTCCACTTT
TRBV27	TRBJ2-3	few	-	CASSLGGTDTQYF	TGTGCCAGCAGTTTAGGCGGCACAGATACGCAGTATTTT